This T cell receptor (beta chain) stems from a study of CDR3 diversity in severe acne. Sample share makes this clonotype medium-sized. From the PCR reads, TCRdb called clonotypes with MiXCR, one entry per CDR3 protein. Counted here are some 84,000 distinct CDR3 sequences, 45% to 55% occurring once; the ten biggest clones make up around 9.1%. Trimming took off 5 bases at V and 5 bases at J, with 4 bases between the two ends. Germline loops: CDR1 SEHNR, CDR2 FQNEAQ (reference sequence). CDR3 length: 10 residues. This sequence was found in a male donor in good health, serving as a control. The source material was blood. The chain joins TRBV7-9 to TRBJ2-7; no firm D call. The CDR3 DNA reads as TGTGCCAGCAGCCCCGACGAGCAGTACTTC. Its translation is CASSPDEQYF.